This T cell receptor (beta chain) is drawn from a study of shared clonotypes between healthy human individuals. With 3 bases removed from V and 4 bases from J, the gap between germline ends came to 11 bases. This CDR3 has 13 residues. Germline V gives CDR1 SGHRS, CDR2 YFSETQ. Genomic DNA belonging to each subset was distributed in equal measure over several immunoSEQ plates. The protocol was immunoSEQ multiplex PCR, while the TCRdb copy is restricted to in-frame clones and leaves out a portion. The sample lists approximately 470,000 clones, approximately 81% seen once, with over 9.5% in the top ten. The TCR comes from a middle-aged woman in good health. Some clones in this sample may be carry-over from other donors' samples. The sequenced sample was PBMCs. V usage is TRBV5-1 and J usage is TRBJ2-7; D is ambiguous. The CDR3 here is CASSSAPAYEQYF. The CDR3 DNA follows: TGCGCCAGCAGCTCCGCGCCCGCTTACGAGCAGTACTTC.